This T cell receptor beta chain comes out of a study of monozygotic twins with inflammatory bowel disease. Germline V gene sequence: CDR1 SGHTA, CDR2 FQGNSA. This CDR3 contains 16 residues. TCRdb reprocessed the 5' RACE reads, with one entry per CDR3 protein and no DNA. The record lists about 440,000 distinct CDR3 sequences, of which the ten most abundant hold about 2.2%. The receptor was isolated from a human donor with ulcerative colitis or Crohn's disease, or a healthy co-twin of an affected twin (not recorded which). The sample comprised blood. The chain combines TRBV7-2 with TRBJ2-1; TCRdb selects TRBD1, and the lack of DNA leaves this call unchecked. CDR3 loop: CASSPGSGTVLNEQFF.